The rows below give T cell receptor beta chains drawn from one sample of a study of liver allograft versus peripheral blood T cells. Via MiXCR, TCRdb re-called the reads, giving one row per CDR3 protein. There are some 15,000 distinct CDR3 sequences in the sample; under 30% occur only once, and less than 2.5% lies in the top ten. Receptor source: a human patient who had a liver transplant. Part of the T cells may come from the graft donor. Both conserved end residues are part of each CDR3. D genes are given only for firm matches. The listing skips clone size in some rows; elsewhere it reads once, few, many or a size class.

V gene	D gene	clone size	J gene	CDR3 DNA	CDR3 protein
TRBV29-1	.	.	TRBJ2-7	TGCAGCGCCTGGGGCACCGGACTATCCTACGAGCAGTACTTC	CSAWGTGLSYEQYF
TRBV29-1	TRBD1	.	TRBJ1-2	TGCAGCGCTGCCCCGACGGGACAGGGTTCCTATGGCTACACCTTC	CSAAPTGQGSYGYTF
TRBV20-1	.	.	TRBJ2-7	TGCAGTGCTTCCGAATCGGGAGACCTCTCCTACGAGCAGTACTTC	CSASESGDLSYEQYF
TRBV7-9	TRBD2	few	TRBJ2-7	TGTGCCAGCAGCTTAGAGCGGGGGGGCGTCGAGCAGTACTTC	CASSLERGGVEQYF
TRBV25-1	.	.	TRBJ1-2	TGTGCCAGCAGTGAATATATGTCCAGCTCCCAGGAGGGCTACACCTTC	CASSEYMSSSQEGYTF
TRBV28	.	.	TRBJ2-7	TGTGCCAGCACCATCCCGGGAGTGTCCTACGAGCAGTACTTC	CASTIPGVSYEQYF
TRBV5-5	.	.	TRBJ2-7	TGTGCCAGCAGCTTGGTTCTTTACGAGCAGTACTTC	CASSLVLYEQYF
TRBV19	.	medium-sized	TRBJ1-5	TGTGCCAGCAGTTTGGGGAGCAATCAGCCCCAGCATTTT	CASSLGSNQPQHF
TRBV9	.	.	TRBJ1-2	TGTGCCAGCAGCGTAGATCTGGTCCAGTATGGCTACACCTTC	CASSVDLVQYGYTF
TRBV19	.	few	TRBJ1-5	TGTGCCAGTAGTATTTTCTCAGGGGTATCAGGGCAGCCCCAGCATTTT	CASSIFSGVSGQPQHF
TRBV20-1	TRBD2	.	TRBJ2-7	TGCAGAGCCGCGGGAGGCTACGAGCAGTACTTC	CRAAGGYEQYF
TRBV20-1	.	few	TRBJ2-1	TGCAGTGCTAGTGGTTTAAGCACCAATGAGCAGTTCTTC	CSASGLSTNEQFF
TRBV6-1	TRBD2	many	TRBJ2-7	TGTGCCAGCAGTGAGACTAGCGGGGGAGCCTACGAGCAGTACTTC	CASSETSGGAYEQYF
TRBV20-1	TRBD2	.	TRBJ2-2	TGCAGTGCTATAGCGGGGATGAACACCGGGGAGCTGTTTTTT	CSAIAGMNTGELFF
TRBV10-3	.	.	TRBJ1-6	TGTGCCATCAGTGAGTCGACCGGGGTGGGATATTCACCCCTCCACTTT	CAISESTGVGYSPLHF
TRBV15	TRBD1	.	TRBJ2-2	TGTGCCACCAGCAAAACCGGGACAGGGTACACCGGGGAGCTGTTTTTT	CATSKTGTGYTGELFF
TRBV28	TRBD1	.	TRBJ1-4	TGTGCCAGCAGTTATGGGCTGACAGGGGTCGGAGAAAAACTGTTTTTT	CASSYGLTGVGEKLFF
TRBV6-1	TRBD1	few	TRBJ2-7	TGTGCCACCGACAGGGGGGCCTACGAGCAGTACTTC	CATDRGAYEQYF
TRBV5-6	.	many	TRBJ2-5	TGTGCCAGCAGCTTCGGCTCCAAAAAGGGGCAAGAGACCCAGTACTTC	CASSFGSKKGQETQYF
TRBV5-5	.	few	TRBJ1-1	TGTGCCAGCAGCAAAGGACGAGAAAACACTGAAGCTTTCTTT	CASSKGRENTEAFF
TRBV6-5	.	.	TRBJ1-1	TGTGCCAGCAGTTCAAGACGGATGAACACTGAAGCTTTCTTT	CASSSRRMNTEAFF
TRBV6-6	.	medium-sized	TRBJ2-2	TGTGCCAGCAGCCCGGGACCGATCGGGGAGCTGTTTTTT	CASSPGPIGELFF
TRBV30	.	few	TRBJ2-2	TGTGCCTGGAGTGGGGATAGCGGAGCGAACACCGGGGAGCTGTTTTTT	CAWSGDSGANTGELFF
TRBV7-2	.	few	TRBJ2-2	TGTGCCAGCAGTTATTACAGGGTTGGCGGGGAGCTGTTTTTT	CASSYYRVGGELFF
TRBV6-5	.	few	TRBJ1-5	TGTGCCAGCAGTATGGGGACTTATCAGCCCCAGCATTTT	CASSMGTYQPQHF
TRBV7-9	.	.	TRBJ2-1	TGTGCCAGCACCATACCAGGTGATAAAAGAGACAATGAGCAGTTCTTC	CASTIPGDKRDNEQFF
TRBV12-5	TRBD2	.	TRBJ2-1	TGTGCTAGTGGGCAATCCGGGACTAGCGGGAGTTCAAATGAGCAGTTCTTC	CASGQSGTSGSSNEQFF
TRBV19	TRBD1	medium-sized	TRBJ1-1	TGTGCCAGTAGTATAACAGGGGACACTGAAGCTTTCTTT	CASSITGDTEAFF
TRBV18	.	many	TRBJ2-1	TGTGCCAGCTCACCGACTAGTTGGGACGAGCAGTTCTTC	CASSPTSWDEQFF
TRBV14	.	few	TRBJ2-2	TGTGCCAGCAGCCGAATGACTACCCCCACCGGGGAGCTGTTTTTT	CASSRMTTPTGELFF
TRBV18	.	.	TRBJ1-2	TGTGCCAGCTCACCAGATCCGGGAAATGGCTACACCTTC	CASSPDPGNGYTF
TRBV6-1	.	.	TRBJ1-1	TGTGCCAGCAGTGGGGACACAGACCGCACTGAAGCTTTCTTT	CASSGDTDRTEAFF
TRBV10-3	.	few	TRBJ2-7	TGTGCCATCAGTGTGCAGAACGAGCAGTACTTC	CAISVQNEQYF
TRBV30	.	.	TRBJ2-7	TGTGCCTTACTAACGATTCCCTACGAGCAGTACTTC	CALLTIPYEQYF
TRBV6-5	.	.	TRBJ1-5	TGTGCCAGCAGCTCCGCCCCGGATCAGCCCCAGCATTTT	CASSSAPDQPQHF
TRBV25-1	TRBD2	.	TRBJ2-1	TGTGCCAGCAGTCCCCCCGGGACTAGGAGATTGGAGCAGTTCTTC	CASSPPGTRRLEQFF
TRBV10-3	TRBD1	many	TRBJ2-7	TGTGCCATCAGTGCTACCACAGGGGGCTTGGGGGAGCAGTACTTC	CAISATTGGLGEQYF